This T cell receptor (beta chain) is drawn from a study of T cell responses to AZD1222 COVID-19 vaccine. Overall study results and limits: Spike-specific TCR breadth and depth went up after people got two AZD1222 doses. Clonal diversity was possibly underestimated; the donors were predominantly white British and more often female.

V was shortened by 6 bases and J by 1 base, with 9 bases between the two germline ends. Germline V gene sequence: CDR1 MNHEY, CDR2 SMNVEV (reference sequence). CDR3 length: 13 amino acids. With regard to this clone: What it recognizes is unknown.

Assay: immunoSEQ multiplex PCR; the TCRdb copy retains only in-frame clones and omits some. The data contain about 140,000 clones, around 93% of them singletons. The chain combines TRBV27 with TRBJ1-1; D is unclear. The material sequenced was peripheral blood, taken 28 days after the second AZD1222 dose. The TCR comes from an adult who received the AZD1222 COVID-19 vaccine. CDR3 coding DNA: TGTGCCAGCAGCCGAGGCCGGAACACTGAAGCTTTCTTT. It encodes CASSRGRNTEAFF.